One sample yielded the 25 T cell receptor beta chains listed below, sequenced in a study of blood T cell repertoires in COVID-19. TCRdb keeps only in-frame clones here, not all; method: immunoSEQ multiplex PCR. The table lists 130,000 to 150,000 clones, 84% of them singletons, with approximately 10% in the top ten. Sequences were obtained from peripheral blood. These receptors all stem from a man between 60 and 75 years old with active or convalescent COVID-19.

V usage is TRBV6-5 and J usage is TRBJ1-5; 9 bases agree with TRBD1. Germline V lookup: CDR1 MNHEY, CDR2 SVGAGI. The length of the CDR3 is 15 residues. The V and J ends lost 6 bases and 4 bases, in that order; junction bases with no gene match: 7. CDR3 in DNA: TGTGCCAGCAGACCCGACAGGGGGGATAATCAGCCCCAGCATTTT. Translating gives CASRPDRGDNQPQHF.

The chain recombines TRBV2 with TRBJ2-1, with D possibly matching TRBD2 (6 bases). Deletions cut 9 bases from V and 5 bases from J, with 8 bases between. This CDR3 comprises 11 residues. Germline loops: CDR1 SNHLY, CDR2 FYNNEI. The CDR3 protein is CASSGDNEQFF. The CDR3 DNA reads as TGTGCCAGTTCGGGGGACAATGAGCAGTTCTTC.

The V gene is TRBV30, the J gene TRBJ2-3; 8 bases are a match to TRBD2. CDR1 is GTSNPN and CDR2 is SVGIG in the germline V gene (reference sequence). This CDR3 has 14 amino acids. After removal of 3 bases from V and 5 bases from J, the junction contained 7 bases not matched to a gene. The CDR3: CAWSVSGKRDTQYF. The DNA of the CDR3 is TGTGCCTGGAGCGTTAGCGGGAAGAGAGATACGCAGTATTTT.

This chain connects TRBV18 to TRBJ2-3; no clear D gene. Germline CDR1 is KGHSH and CDR2 is LQKENI. This CDR3 has 14 amino acids. Trimming removed 3 bases at V and 0 bases at J, with 7 bases between. DNA for the CDR3: TGTGCCAGCTCACCTACCACTAGCACAGATACGCAGTATTTT. Residues: CASSPTTSTDTQYF.

The J gene is TRBJ2-7, the V gene TRBV4-3, with 12 bases fitting TRBD1. Germline V gene sequence: CDR1 LGHNA, CDR2 YSLEER. Trimming cost V 4 bases and J 5 bases; bases outside gene matches: 6. The CDR3 has 15 residues. The CDR3 DNA follows: TGCGCCAGCAGCCCGGGGACAGGGGGCTCGAACGAGCAGTACTTC. Its protein product is CASSPGTGGSNEQYF.

This chain uses TRBV7-9 with TRBJ1-2; a weak D match, TRBD1 (5 bases). CDR3 length: 16 amino acids. Germline V gene sequence: CDR1 SEHNR, CDR2 FQNEAQ (reference sequence). V lost 0 bases to trimming and J lost 6 bases, with 17 bases between them. CDR3 sequence: CASSLAAGEDRDGYTF. CDR3 in DNA: TGTGCCAGCAGCTTAGCTGCGGGGGAGGACCGAGATGGCTACACCTTC.

The V gene is TRBV10-1, the J gene TRBJ1-1; a possible D gene is TRBD1 (5 bases). V was pared by 1 base and J by 4 bases, with 10 bases between. Germline V gene lookup returns CDR1 WNHNN and CDR2 SYGVQD (reference sequence). This CDR3 is 14 amino acids long. CDR3 sequence reads: CASSEYTGGTEAFF. CDR3 coding DNA: TGCGCCAGCAGTGAGTATACAGGCGGCACTGAAGCTTTCTTT.

This clone was counted once. This chain uses TRBV7-2 with TRBJ2-2; 7 nucleotides agree with TRBD1. V shed 4 bases and J 7 bases; nucleotides not matched to a gene: 6. In germline, CDR1 is SGHTA, CDR2 FQGNSA. This CDR3 comprises 14 residues. The CDR3 sequence: CASSSDRVIGELFF. CDR3 DNA: TGTGCCAGCAGCTCCGACAGGGTTATCGGGGAGCTGTTTTTT.

The chain joins TRBV27 to TRBJ1-2, with a possible D match to TRBD1 (6 bases). CDR1 and CDR2 (germline): MNHEY, SMNVEV (reference sequence). The germline V and J ends were trimmed by 5 bases and 5 bases, with 27 bases remaining between them. The length of the CDR3 is 18 residues. The CDR3 sequence is CASSPTPGAIPQFYGYTF. CDR3 DNA: TGTGCCAGCAGTCCAACTCCAGGGGCGATACCCCAATTTTATGGCTACACCTTC.

In DNA form, the CDR3 reads TGTGCCAGCAGCACGCGGGGAGGGACTGAAGCTTTCTTT. It encodes CASSTRGGTEAFF. The V gene is TRBV21-1, the J gene TRBJ1-1. TRBV21-1 is marked as a pseudogene. The CDR3 extends over 13 amino acids.

The gene calls are TRBV19 and TRBJ2-5; 11 bases fit TRBD1. After removal of 10 bases from V and 3 bases from J, the junction contained 10 bases not matched to a gene. The CDR3 extends over 15 amino acids. The germline V gene encodes CDR1 LNHDA and CDR2 SQIVND (reference sequence). Here the CDR3 DNA reads TGTGCCAACGATTCAGGGACAGGGGGAAAAGAGACCCAGTACTTC. It codes for CANDSGTGGKETQYF.

The rearrangement joins TRBV29-1 to TRBJ2-6; 11 bases are a match to TRBD1. CDR3 length: 15 amino acids. From germline, CDR1 is SQVTM and CDR2 ANQGSEA. Trimming took 6 bases from V and 2 from J; bases not matched to a gene: 3. The CDR3 bases are TGCAGCGTGGGGACAGGGGGAACTGGGGCCAACGTCCTGACTTTC. Protein: CSVGTGGTGANVLTF.

This rearrangement joins TRBV3-1 (or the pseudogene TRBV3-2) to TRBJ1-1; D perhaps matches TRBD1 (5 bases). The CDR3 is 17 amino acids. V was shortened by 3 bases and J by 0 bases, with 17 bases between the two germline ends. Per the germline V gene, CDR1 is LGHDT and CDR2 is YNNKEL (reference sequence). Here the CDR3 reads CASSQDWGGYMNTEAFF. The CDR3 DNA follows: TGTGCCAGCAGCCAGGATTGGGGGGGTTACATGAACACTGAAGCTTTCTTT.

The J gene is TRBJ1-1, the V gene TRBV19, with TRBD1 matching over 7 bases. CDR3 length: 16 amino acids. V dropped 5 bases and J dropped 0; count of bases not matched to a gene: 9. Germline assignment: CDR1 LNHDA and CDR2 SQIVND (reference sequence). CDR3 nucleotides: TGTGCCAGTAGTCTCCCGGACAGGTTAATGAACACTGAAGCTTTCTTT. Translated, it gives CASSLPDRLMNTEAFF.

The chain combines TRBV5-8 with TRBJ2-1, with 8 bases lining up with TRBD1. Germline V gene sequence: CDR1 SGHTS, CDR2 YDEGEE. The CDR3 loop spans 16 amino acids. The ends lost 3 bases at V and 9 bases at J; junction bases unmatched: 14. The CDR3 loop reads CASSYEQGVIESEQFF. The CDR3 region has the DNA TGTGCCAGCAGCTACGAACAGGGGGTAATAGAGAGTGAGCAGTTCTTC. The full variable domain, rest sourced from reference TRBV5-8 and TRBJ2-1, is EAGVTQSPTHLIKTRGQQATLRCSPISGHTSVYWYQQALGLGLQFLLWYDEGEERNRGNFPPRFSGRQFPNYSSELNVNALELEDSALYLCASSYEQGVIESEQFFGPGTRLTVL.

This clone has only a few counts. This rearrangement joins TRBV19 to TRBJ1-4; the D is unclear. V was trimmed by 6 bases and J by 3 bases, leaving 14 bases between them. CDR3 size: 15 residues. Germline values: CDR1 LNHDA, CDR2 SQIVND (reference sequence). This chain's CDR3 is CASRDTVRSNEKLFF. The DNA of the CDR3 is TGTGCCAGTAGGGATACAGTACGGTCTAATGAAAAACTGTTTTTT.

This clone is a singleton in its sample. This sequence joins TRBV30 and TRBJ1-1; D perhaps matches TRBD1 (5 bases). The CDR3 is 13 residues long. V was pared by 7 bases and J by 2 bases, with 14 bases between. Germline CDR1 and CDR2: GTSNPN and SVGIG (reference sequence). CDR3 nucleotides: TGTGCCTCGAGCTGGGGACTCAACACTGAAGCTTTCTTT. Its translation is CASSWGLNTEAFF.

This clone has just a few counts. The chain links TRBV19 to TRBJ1-2; TRBD1 aligns across 7 bases. The germline V gene has CDR1 LNHDA and CDR2 SQIVND (reference sequence). This CDR3 is 13 amino acids long. V dropped 10 bases and J dropped 4; count of bases not matched to a gene: 9. CDR3 bases: TGTGCCACCCAATGGAGACAGGGCTATGGCTACACCTTC. Amino acid sequence: CATQWRQGYGYTF.

The chain joins TRBV6-2 or TRBV6-3 to TRBJ1-2, with D possibly matching TRBD1 (5 bases). CDR1 is MNHEY and CDR2 is SVGEGT in the germline V gene. The CDR3 runs 16 residues. V lost 2 bases and J lost 7, with 20 bases in between. The DNA of the CDR3 is TGTGCCAGCAGTTACATGGGGCAGGGCGCGTTGCGTGGCTACACCTTC. Protein sequence: CASSYMGQGALRGYTF.

V and J are TRBV2 and TRBJ1-2; D is ambiguous. V gave up 0 bases and J gave up 4 bases, with 15 bases separating them. The CDR3 totals 16 residues. The germline gives CDR1 SNHLY, CDR2 FYNNEI. CDR3 nucleotides: TGTGCCAGCAGTGAAGCGGACTCTTTGGCAGGCTATGGCTACACCTTC. Translation gives CASSEADSLAGYGYTF.

The chain is built from TRBV3-1 (or the pseudogene TRBV3-2) and TRBJ2-5; 15 nucleotides agree with TRBD2. The CDR3 is 17 amino acids. Germline assignment: CDR1 LGHDT and CDR2 YNNKEL (reference sequence). The J segment lost 5 bases and the V segment lost 0 bases, leaving 4 bases of the junction unmatched. The CDR3 nucleotides are TGTGCCAGCAGCCAAGAAGGGACTAGCGGGAGGAGGGAGACCCAGTACTTC. Its translation: CASSQEGTSGRRETQYF.

The chain is built from TRBV4-1 and TRBJ1-4; D gene uncertain. The CDR3 is 15 amino acids. Germline V gene data show CDR1 as MGHRA and CDR2 as YSYEKL. The V end was cut by 5 bases, the J end by 6 bases, with 16 bases between. The DNA of the CDR3 is TGCGCCAGCAGCTCTCCCGGGAGAACCGATGAAAAACTGTTTTTT. It yields the protein CASSSPGRTDEKLFF.

This clone has a handful of counts. The chain employs TRBV7-2 and TRBJ2-5; 8 bases line up with TRBD2. J gave up 3 bases and V 5 bases, and 14 bases lay outside the gene matches. This CDR3 region has 17 residues. Germline-derived CDR1 and CDR2 are SGHTA and FQGNSA. CDR3 sequence: CASSPWGWRGAKETQYF. The CDR3, as DNA: TGTGCCAGCAGCCCATGGGGGTGGCGGGGGGCTAAAGAGACCCAGTACTTC.

V gene TRBV28 combines with J gene TRBJ2-7; a weak D match, TRBD1 (5 bases). V lost 4 bases and J lost 2, with 18 bases in between. Germline CDR1 and CDR2: MDHEN and SYDVKM. The CDR3 is 16 residues long. CDR3 DNA sequence: TGTGCCAGCAGTTCCCCGGACACTGAGCACCCCTACGAGCAGTACGTC. Its translation: CASSSPDTEHPYEQYV.

The rearrangement links TRBV18 to TRBJ1-2; TRBD1 matches 8 bases. The CDR3 spans 15 residues. Germline trimming cut 2 bases from V and 4 bases from J; bases unmatched to any gene: 6. Germline CDR1 is KGHSH and CDR2 is LQKENI. CDR3 nucleotides: TGTGCCAGCTCACCATTCCAGGGGGCCCGCTATGGCTACACCTTC. As protein: CASSPFQGARYGYTF.